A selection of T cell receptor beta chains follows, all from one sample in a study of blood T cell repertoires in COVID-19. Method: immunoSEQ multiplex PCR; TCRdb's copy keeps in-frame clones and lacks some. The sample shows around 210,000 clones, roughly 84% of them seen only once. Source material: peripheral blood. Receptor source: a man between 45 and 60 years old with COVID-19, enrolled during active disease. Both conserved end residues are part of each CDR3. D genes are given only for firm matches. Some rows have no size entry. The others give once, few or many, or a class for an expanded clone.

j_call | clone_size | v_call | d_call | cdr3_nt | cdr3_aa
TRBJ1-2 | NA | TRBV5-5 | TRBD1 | TGTGCCAGCAGCTTCACAGACAGGGGAAAGTATGGCTACACCTTC | CASSFTDRGKYGYTF
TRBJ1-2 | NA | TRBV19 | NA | TGTGCCAGTAGTATACGGGCCCGGAGGAACTATGGCTACACCTTC | CASSIRARRNYGYTF
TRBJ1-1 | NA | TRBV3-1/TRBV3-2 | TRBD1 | TGTGCCAGCAGCCGAGACACAGGGGGCCGAACTGAAGCTTTCTTT | CASSRDTGGRTEAFF
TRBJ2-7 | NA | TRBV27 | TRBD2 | TGTGCCAGCAGTTTATCGACGGGAGCGGGAGGGCCTCGCGAGCAGTACTTC | CASSLSTGAGGPREQYF
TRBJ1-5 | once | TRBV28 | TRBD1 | TGTGCCAGCAGTCCCGGGACAGGGCATCAGCCCCAGCATTTT | CASSPGTGHQPQHF
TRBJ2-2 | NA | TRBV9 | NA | TGTGCCAGCAGCGTAGCTACAGTTGCGAACACCGGGGAGCTGTTTTTT | CASSVATVANTGELFF
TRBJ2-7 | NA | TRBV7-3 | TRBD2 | TGTGCCAGCAGCTTAGGTGGCGGGGGCTCCTACGAGCAGTACTTC | CASSLGGGGSYEQYF
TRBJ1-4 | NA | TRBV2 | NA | TGTGCCAGCAGGACACAAGGGGGGGGTGAAAAACTGTTTTTT | CASRTQGGGEKLFF
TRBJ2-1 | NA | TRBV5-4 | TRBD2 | TGTGCCAGCAGCTTGCGCCCGGGGGGAGGGAGTAATGAGCAGTTCTTC | CASSLRPGGGSNEQFF
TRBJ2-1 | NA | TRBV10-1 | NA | TGCGCCAGCAGTGAGTCGACGGGATCCTACAATGAGCAGTTCTTC | CASSESTGSYNEQFF
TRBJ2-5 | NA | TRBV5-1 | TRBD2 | TGCGCCAGCAGCCGGACCGGGACTAGCGGAGGGGCGGAGGGGACCCAGTACTTC | CASSRTGTSGGAEGTQYF
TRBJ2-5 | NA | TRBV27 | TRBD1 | TGTGCCAGCAGCCACAGGGGGGAGGAGACCCAGTACTTC | CASSHRGEETQYF
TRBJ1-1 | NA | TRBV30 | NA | TGTGCCTGGAGTTCCCTGGCCGGGGTGGGGACTGAAGCTTTCTTT | CAWSSLAGVGTEAFF
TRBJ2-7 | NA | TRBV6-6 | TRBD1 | TGTGCCAGCAGTCCCGGCGTTGGAGGGACAGGGCCCTACGAGCAGTACTTC | CASSPGVGGTGPYEQYF
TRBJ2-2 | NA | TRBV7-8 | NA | TGTGCCAGCAGCTTAGAACACGAGCTGTTTTTT | CASSLEHELFF
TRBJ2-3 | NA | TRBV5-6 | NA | TGTGCCAGCAGCTTGGCTGGGGCTCCCGATACGCAGTATTTT | CASSLAGAPDTQYF
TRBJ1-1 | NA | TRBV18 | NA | TGTGCCAGCCAATGGGAGCTTGACACTGAAGCTTTCTTT | CASQWELDTEAFF
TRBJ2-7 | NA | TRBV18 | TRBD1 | TGTGCCAACTCCGGGACAGGGACGTACGAGCAGTACTTC | CANSGTGTYEQYF
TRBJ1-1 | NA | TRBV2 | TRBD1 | TGTGCCAGCAGTGGGGGACAGCGAAACACTGAAGCTTTCTTT | CASSGGQRNTEAFF
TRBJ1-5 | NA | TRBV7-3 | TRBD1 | TGTGCCAGCAGCCCCACAGGGGATAGCAATCAGCCCCAGCATTTT | CASSPTGDSNQPQHF
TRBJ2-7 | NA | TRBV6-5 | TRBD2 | TGTGCCAGCAGTTGGCTAGCGGGAGAAAACGAGCAGTACTTC | CASSWLAGENEQYF
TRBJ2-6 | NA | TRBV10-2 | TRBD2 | TGCGCCAGCAGTGATCTCAACTTAGCGGGGCGAGGGGCCAACGTCCTGACTTTC | CASSDLNLAGRGANVLTF
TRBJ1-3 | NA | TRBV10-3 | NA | TGTGCCATCAGTGAGGCGGTCTCTGGAAACACCATATATTTT | CAISEAVSGNTIYF
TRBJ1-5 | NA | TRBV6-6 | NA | TGTGCCAGCAGTTACACCTACAGGGACAATCAGCCCCAGCATTTT | CASSYTYRDNQPQHF
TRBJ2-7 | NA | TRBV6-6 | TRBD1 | TGTGCCAGCAGTTACTCGGGACAGGGGGCCCACGAGCAGTACTTC | CASSYSGQGAHEQYF
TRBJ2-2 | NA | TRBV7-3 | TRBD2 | TGTGCCAGCAGCTTAATGGCTAGCGGGATCGGGAACACCGGGGAGCTGTTTTTT | CASSLMASGIGNTGELFF
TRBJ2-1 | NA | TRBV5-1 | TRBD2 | TGCGCCAGCAGCTCCGGGACTAGCGGCAATGAGCAGTTCTTC | CASSSGTSGNEQFF
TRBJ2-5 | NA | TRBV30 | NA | TGTGCCTGGACTCGAATTGGCAGGGAACAAGAGACCCAGTACTTC | CAWTRIGREQETQYF
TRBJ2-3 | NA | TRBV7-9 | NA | TGTGCCAGCAGCCCAAGACAGGCACATACGCAGTATTTT | CASSPRQAHTQYF
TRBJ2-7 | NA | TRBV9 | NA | TGTGCCAGCAGCCCTCAGGGGTCTGTTCCATCCTACGAGCAGTACTTC | CASSPQGSVPSYEQYF
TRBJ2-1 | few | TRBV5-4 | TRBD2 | TGTGCCAGCAGCCCTTTGCGGGAGAATTTCAATGAGCAGTTCTTC | CASSPLRENFNEQFF
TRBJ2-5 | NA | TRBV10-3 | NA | TGTGCCATCAGTGCCCAGGACCCCACGGGGGAGACCCAGTACTTC | CAISAQDPTGETQYF
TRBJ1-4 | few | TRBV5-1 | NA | TGCGCCAGCAGCAAGTTAGCAACTAATGAAAAACTGTTTTTT | CASSKLATNEKLFF
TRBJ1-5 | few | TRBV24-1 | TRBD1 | TGTGCCACCAGTGATCCCGGGACAGGGAATCATCAGCCCCAGCATTTT | CATSDPGTGNHQPQHF
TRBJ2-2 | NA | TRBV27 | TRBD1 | TGTGCCAGCAGTTTGAGAGGGGGCGACACCGGGGAGCTGTTTTTT | CASSLRGGDTGELFF
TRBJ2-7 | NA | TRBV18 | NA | TGTGCCAGCTCATCCCCGAACCCTCCGGGAACCTACGAGCAGTACTTC | CASSSPNPPGTYEQYF
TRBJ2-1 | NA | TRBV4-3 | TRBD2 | TGCGCCAGCAGCCAAGATCCCCTAGCGGGGGGCTCCAATGAGCAGTTCTTC | CASSQDPLAGGSNEQFF
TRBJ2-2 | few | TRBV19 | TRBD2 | TGTGCCAGTAGGGCCCAAGGCGGGGGCACCGGGGAGCTGTTTTTT | CASRAQGGGTGELFF
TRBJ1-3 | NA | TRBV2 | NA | TGTGCCAGCAGAAATAGCGTCTCTGGAAACACCATATATTTT | CASRNSVSGNTIYF
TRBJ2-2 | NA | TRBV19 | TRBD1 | TGTGCCAGTAGTCCACAGACAGGGGGCTACCCGTCTTCCGGGGAGCTGTTTTTT | CASSPQTGGYPSSGELFF
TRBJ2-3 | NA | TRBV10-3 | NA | TGTGCCATCAGTGACCGCGGGGGCAGCACAGATACGCAGTATTTT | CAISDRGGSTDTQYF
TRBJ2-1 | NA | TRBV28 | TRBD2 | TGTGCCAGCAGTTCACCTCCCCCGGGACTAGCGGGGTACAATGAGCAGTTCTTC | CASSSPPPGLAGYNEQFF
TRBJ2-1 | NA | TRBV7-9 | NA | TGTGCCAGCAGCGTCGAAGGGAGTGACTACAATGAGCAGTTCTTC | CASSVEGSDYNEQFF
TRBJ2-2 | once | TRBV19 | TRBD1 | TGTGCCAGTAGTATTCAGGGGGCGGGCACCGGGGAGCTGTTTTTT | CASSIQGAGTGELFF
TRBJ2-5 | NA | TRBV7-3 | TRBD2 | TGTGCCAGCAGCCTGACTAGCAGAGAGCAAGAGACCCAGTACTTC | CASSLTSREQETQYF
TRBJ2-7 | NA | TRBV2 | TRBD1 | TGTGCCAGCAGTTCCCAGGGGGCCACCTACGAGCAGTACTTC | CASSSQGATYEQYF
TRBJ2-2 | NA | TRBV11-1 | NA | TGTGCCACGATTTCGGGACACTTCTCGACCGGGGAGCTGTTTTTT | CATISGHFSTGELFF
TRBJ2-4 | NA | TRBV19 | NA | TGTGCCACCAAAGACTCTCTAGCCAAAAACATTCAGTACTTC | CATKDSLAKNIQYF
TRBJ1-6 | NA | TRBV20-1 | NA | TGCAGTGCTAGTCAGGTGGAGGGTTCCTATAATTCACCCCTCCACTTT | CSASQVEGSYNSPLHF
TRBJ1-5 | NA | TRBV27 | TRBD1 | TGTGCCAGCAGTTTAGTGGGACAGGGTATTGGGAATCAGCCCCAGCATTTT | CASSLVGQGIGNQPQHF